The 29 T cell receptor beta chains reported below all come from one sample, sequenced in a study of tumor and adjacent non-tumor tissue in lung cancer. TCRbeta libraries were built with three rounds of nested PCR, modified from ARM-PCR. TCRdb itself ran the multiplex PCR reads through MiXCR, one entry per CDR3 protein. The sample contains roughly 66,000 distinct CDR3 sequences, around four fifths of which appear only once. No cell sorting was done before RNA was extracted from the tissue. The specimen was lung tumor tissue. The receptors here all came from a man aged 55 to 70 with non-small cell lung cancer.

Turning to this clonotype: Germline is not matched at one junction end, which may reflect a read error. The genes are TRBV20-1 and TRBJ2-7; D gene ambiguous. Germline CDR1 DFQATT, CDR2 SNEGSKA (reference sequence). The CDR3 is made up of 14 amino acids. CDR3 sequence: CGAGSGQLAHEQYF. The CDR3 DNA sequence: TGCGGTGCTGGATCCGGTCAATTAGCCCACGAGCAGTACTTC.

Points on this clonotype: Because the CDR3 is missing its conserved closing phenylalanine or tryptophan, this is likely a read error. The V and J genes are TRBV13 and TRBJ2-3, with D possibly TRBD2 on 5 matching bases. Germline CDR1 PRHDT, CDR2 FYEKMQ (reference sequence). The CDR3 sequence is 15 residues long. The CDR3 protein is CVSSLARHNTDTQYS. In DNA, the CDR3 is TGTGTCAGCAGCTTAGCGAGACATAACACAGATACACAGTATTCT.

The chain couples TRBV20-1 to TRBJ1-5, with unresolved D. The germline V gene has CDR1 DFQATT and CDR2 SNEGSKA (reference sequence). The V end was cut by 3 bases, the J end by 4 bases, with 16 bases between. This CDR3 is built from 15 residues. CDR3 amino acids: CSARIPGRVNQPQHF. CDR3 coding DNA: TGCAGTGCTAGGATTCCCGGACGGGTAAATCAGCCCCAGCATTTT.

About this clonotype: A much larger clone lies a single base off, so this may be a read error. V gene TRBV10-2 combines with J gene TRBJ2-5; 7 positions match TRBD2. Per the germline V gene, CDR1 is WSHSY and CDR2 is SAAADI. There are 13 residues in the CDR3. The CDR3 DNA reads TGCACCAGCTCTTCTAGCGGAGGGGAGACCCGGTACTTC. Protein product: CTSSSSGGETRYF.

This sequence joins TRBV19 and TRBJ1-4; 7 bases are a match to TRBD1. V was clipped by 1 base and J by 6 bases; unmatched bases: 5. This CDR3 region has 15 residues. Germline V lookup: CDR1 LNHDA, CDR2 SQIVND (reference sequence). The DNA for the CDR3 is TGTGCCAGTAGTATAGTGGGAACAGGGGATGAAAAACTGTTTTTT. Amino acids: CASSIVGTGDEKLFF.

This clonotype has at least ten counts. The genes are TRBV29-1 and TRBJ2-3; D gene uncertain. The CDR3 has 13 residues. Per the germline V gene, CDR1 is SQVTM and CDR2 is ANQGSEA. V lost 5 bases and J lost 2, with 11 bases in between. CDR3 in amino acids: CSVSRSTTDTQYF. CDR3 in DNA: TGCAGCGTTAGTAGGTCCACCACAGATACGCAGTATTTT.

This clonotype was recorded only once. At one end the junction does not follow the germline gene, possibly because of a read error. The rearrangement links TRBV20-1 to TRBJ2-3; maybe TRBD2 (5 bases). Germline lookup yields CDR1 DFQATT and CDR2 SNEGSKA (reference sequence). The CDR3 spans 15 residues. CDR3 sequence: CSTRDRLIFTDTHYF. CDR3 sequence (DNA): TGCAGTACTAGAGACCGACTGATCTTCACAGATACGCACTATTTT.

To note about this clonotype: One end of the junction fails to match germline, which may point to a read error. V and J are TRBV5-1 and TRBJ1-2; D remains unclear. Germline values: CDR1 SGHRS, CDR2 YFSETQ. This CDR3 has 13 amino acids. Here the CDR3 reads CTSSSHRIYGYTF. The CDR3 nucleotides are TGCACCAGCAGCTCACATAGGATCTATGGCTACACCTTC. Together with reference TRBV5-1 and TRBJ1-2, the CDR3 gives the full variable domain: KAGVTQTPRYLIKTRGQQVTLSCSPISGHRSVSWYQQTPGQGLQFLFEYFSETQRNKGNFPGRFSGRQFSNSRSEMNVSTLELGDSALYLCTSSSHRIYGYTFGSGTRLTVV.

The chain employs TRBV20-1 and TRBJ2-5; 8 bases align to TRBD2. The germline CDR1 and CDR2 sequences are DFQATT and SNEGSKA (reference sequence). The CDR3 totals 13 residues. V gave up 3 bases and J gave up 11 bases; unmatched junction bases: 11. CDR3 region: CSASGRAQEKQYF. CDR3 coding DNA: TGCAGTGCTAGCGGGAGGGCCCAAGAGAAACAGTACTTC.

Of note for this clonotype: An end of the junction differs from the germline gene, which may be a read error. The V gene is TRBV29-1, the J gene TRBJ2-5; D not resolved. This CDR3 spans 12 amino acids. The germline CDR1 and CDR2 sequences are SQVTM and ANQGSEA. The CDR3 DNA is TGCAGCGTTGAAGAAATCAAAGAGAACCAGTACTTC. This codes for CSVEEIKENQYF. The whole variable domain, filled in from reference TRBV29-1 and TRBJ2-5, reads SAVISQKPSRDICQRGTSLTIQCQVDSQVTMMFWYRQQPGQSLTLIATANQGSEATYESGFVIDKFPISRPNLTFSTLTVSNMSPEDSSIYLCSVEEIKENQYFGPGTRLLVL.

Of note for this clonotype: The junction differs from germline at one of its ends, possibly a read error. The CDR3 here is CANRTGDFTDMQYF. The CDR3 nucleotides are TGTGCCAACCGAACGGGAGATTTCACAGATATGCAGTATTTT. V is TRBV28 and J is TRBJ2-3; possibly TRBD2 for D (6 bases). This CDR3 is built from 14 residues. Germline V gene lookup returns CDR1 MDHEN and CDR2 SYDVKM.

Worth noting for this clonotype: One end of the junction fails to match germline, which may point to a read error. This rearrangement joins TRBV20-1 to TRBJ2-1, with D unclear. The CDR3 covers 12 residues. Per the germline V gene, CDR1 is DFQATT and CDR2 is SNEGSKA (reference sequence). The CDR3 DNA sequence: TGCAGTGCTAGGAGACTGAACAACGAGCAGTTCTTC. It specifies CSARRLNNEQFF.

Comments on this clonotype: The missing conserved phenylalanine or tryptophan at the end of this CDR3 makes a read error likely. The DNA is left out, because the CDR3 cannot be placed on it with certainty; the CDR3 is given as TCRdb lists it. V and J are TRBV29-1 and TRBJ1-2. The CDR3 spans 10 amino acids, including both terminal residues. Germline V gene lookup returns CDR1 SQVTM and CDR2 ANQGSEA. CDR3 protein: CSVGGEGYTI.

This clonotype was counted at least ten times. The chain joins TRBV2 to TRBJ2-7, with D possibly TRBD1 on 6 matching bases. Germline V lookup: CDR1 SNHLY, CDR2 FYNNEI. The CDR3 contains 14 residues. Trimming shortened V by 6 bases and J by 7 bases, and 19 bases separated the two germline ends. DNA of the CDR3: TGTGCCAGCAGCTCCACAGGGTCACGAGGGGAGCAGTACTTC. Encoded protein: CASSSTGSRGEQYF.

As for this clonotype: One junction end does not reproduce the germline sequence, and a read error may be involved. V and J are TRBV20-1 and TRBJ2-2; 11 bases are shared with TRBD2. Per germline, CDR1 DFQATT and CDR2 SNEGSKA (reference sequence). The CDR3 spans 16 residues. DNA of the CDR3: TGCAGTGCTACTTTAGCGGGGGGGCCGGAGGCCGGGGAGCTGCTTTTT. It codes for CSATLAGGPEAGELLF.

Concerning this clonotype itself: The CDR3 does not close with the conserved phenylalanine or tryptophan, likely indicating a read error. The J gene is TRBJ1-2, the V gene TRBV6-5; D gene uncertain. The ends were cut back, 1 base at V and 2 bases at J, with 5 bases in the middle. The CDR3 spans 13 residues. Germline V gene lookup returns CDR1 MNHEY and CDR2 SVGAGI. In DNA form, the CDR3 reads TGTGCCAGCAGTTACTATACCAACTATGGCTACACCTCC. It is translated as CASSYYTNYGYTS.

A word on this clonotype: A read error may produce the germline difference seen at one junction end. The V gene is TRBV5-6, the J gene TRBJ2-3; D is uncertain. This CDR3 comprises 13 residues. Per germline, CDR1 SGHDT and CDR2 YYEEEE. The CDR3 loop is CAGSLKGIDMQYF. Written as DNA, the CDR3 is TGTGCCGGCAGCTTGAAGGGAATAGATATGCAGTATTTT.

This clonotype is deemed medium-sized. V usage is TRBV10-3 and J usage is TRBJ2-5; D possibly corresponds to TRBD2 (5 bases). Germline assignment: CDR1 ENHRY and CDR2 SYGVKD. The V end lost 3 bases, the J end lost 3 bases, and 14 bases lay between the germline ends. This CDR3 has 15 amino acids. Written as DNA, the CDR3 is TGTGCCATCAGTGACGAACTAGGCAAAGAAGAGACCCAGTACTTC. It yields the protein CAISDELGKEETQYF.

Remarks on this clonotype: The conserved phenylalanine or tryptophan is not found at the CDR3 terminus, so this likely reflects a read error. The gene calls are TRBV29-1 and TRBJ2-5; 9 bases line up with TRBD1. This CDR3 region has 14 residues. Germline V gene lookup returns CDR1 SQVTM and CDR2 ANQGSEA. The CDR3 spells CSVERQGVGETQYL. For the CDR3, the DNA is TGCAGCGTTGAGAGACAGGGGGTAGGGGAGACTCAGTACTTA.

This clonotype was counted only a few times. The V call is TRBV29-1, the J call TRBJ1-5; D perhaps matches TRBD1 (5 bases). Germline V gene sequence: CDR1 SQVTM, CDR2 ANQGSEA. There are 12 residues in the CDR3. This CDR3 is CSAGDWNQPQHF. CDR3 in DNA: TGCAGTGCCGGGGACTGGAATCAGCCCCAGCATTTT.

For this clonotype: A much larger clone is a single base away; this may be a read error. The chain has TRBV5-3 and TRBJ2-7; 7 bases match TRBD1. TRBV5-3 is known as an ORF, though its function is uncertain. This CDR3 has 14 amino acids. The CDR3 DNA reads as TGTGCCAGAGGCTTGGACAGGAAAATCTACGAGCAGTACTTC. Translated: CARGLDRKIYEQYF.

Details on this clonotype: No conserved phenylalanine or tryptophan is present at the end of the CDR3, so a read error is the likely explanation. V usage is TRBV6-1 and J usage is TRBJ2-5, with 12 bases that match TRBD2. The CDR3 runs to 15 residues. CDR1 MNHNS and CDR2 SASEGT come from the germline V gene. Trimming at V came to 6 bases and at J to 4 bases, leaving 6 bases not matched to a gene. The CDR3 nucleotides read TGTGCCAGCAGACACTCGGGACTAGCGGGAGAGACCCAGTACCTC. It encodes CASRHSGLAGETQYL.

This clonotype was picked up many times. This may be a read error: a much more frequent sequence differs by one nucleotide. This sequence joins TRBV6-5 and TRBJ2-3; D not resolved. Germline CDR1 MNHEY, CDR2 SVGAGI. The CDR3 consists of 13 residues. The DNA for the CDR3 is TGTGCCAGCAGAACCGGAACCGCAGATATGCAGTATTTT. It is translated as CASRTGTADMQYF.

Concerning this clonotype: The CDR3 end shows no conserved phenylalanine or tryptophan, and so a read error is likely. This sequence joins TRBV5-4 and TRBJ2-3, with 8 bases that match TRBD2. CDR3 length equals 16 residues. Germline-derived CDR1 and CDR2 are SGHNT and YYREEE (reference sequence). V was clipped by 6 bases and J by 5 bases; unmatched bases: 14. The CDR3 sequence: CASNPIQREPGDTQYL. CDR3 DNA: TGTGCCAGCAACCCTATCCAGCGGGAGCCGGGAGATACGCAGTATCTT.

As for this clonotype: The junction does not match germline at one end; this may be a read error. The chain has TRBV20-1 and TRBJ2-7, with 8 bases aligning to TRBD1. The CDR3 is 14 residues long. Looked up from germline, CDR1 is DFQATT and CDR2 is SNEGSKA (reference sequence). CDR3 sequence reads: CNARDEDRAYEQYF. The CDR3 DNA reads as TGCAATGCTAGAGACGAGGACAGGGCCTATGAGCAGTACTTC.

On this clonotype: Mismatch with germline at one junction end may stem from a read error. The CDR3 sequence: CSVEDSETGMVPFHYF. CDR3 bases: TGTAGCGTTGAAGATTCGGAGACAGGAATGGTACCTTTTCATTACTTC. This chain uses TRBV29-1 with TRBJ2-4, with TRBD1 as a possible D gene (6 bases). The CDR3 consists of 16 residues. Germline values: CDR1 SQVTM, CDR2 ANQGSEA.

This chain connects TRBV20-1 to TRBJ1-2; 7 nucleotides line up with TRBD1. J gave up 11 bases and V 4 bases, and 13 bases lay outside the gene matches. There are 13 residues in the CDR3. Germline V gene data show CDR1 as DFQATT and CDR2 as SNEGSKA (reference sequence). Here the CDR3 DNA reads TGCAGTGCTATAACAGGGGCTAACTATGCTTACACCTTC. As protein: CSAITGANYAYTF.

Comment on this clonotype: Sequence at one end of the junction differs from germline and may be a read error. CDR3 sequence: CASIYSRDIEAFF. The CDR3 nucleotides read TGTGCCAGCATTTACTCTCGGGATATTGAAGCTTTCTTT. J is TRBJ1-1 and V is TRBV6-5, with D unresolved. Germline V gene lookup returns CDR1 MNHEY and CDR2 SVGAGI. This CDR3 region has 13 residues.

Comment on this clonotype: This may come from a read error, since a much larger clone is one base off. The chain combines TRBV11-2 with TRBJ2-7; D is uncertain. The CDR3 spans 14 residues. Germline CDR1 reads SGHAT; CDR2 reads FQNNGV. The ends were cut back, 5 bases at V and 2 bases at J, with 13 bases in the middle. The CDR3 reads CASSTAGIAYEQYF. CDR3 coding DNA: TGTGCCAGCAGCACCGCTGGGATAGCCTACGAGCAGTACTTC.